Listed below are T cell receptor beta chains from one sample, sequenced in a study of Graves' ophthalmopathy and Graves' hyperthyroidism. Using its own MiXCR run on the multiplex PCR reads, TCRdb lists one record per CDR3 protein. The data show some 520,000 distinct CDR3 sequences, over 13% seen once. The material sequenced was blood. Receptors were obtained from a woman aged 25 to 39 with Graves' ophthalmopathy. CDR3s include the opening cysteine and the closing phenylalanine or tryptophan. The D gene is left open where the match is weak. Where a row states a size, it is once, few, many or the class of an expanded clone; other rows omit it.

clone_size: many
j_call: TRBJ1-1
v_call: TRBV20-1
d_call: .
cdr3_aa: CSAPQNTEAFF
cdr3_nt: TGCAGTGCGCCACAGAACACTGAAGCTTTCTTT

clone_size: many
j_call: TRBJ2-7
v_call: TRBV10-3
d_call: TRBD1
cdr3_aa: CAISVSGTGNYEQYF
cdr3_nt: TGTGCCATCAGTGTATCAGGGACAGGGAACTACGAGCAGTACTTC

clone_size: .
j_call: TRBJ2-7
v_call: TRBV6-5
d_call: .
cdr3_aa: CASSSGQKNYEQYF
cdr3_nt: TGTGCCAGCAGTTCAGGCCAGAAAAACTACGAGCAGTACTTC

clone_size: many
j_call: TRBJ2-7
v_call: TRBV29-1
d_call: .
cdr3_aa: CSVELPRGDTGEQYF
cdr3_nt: TGCAGCGTTGAACTACCCCGGGGAGACACGGGGGAGCAGTACTTC

clone_size: many
j_call: TRBJ2-2
v_call: TRBV4-1
d_call: TRBD2
cdr3_aa: CASSQDRLAGALNTGELFF
cdr3_nt: TGCGCCAGCAGCCAAGATCGACTAGCGGGGGCCTTAAACACCGGGGAGCTGTTTTTT

clone_size: many
j_call: TRBJ1-2
v_call: TRBV28
d_call: .
cdr3_aa: CASSLSGGMVGYTF
cdr3_nt: TGTGCCAGCAGTTTATCGGGGGGAATGGTTGGCTACACCTTC

clone_size: .
j_call: TRBJ2-5
v_call: TRBV10-3
d_call: TRBD2
cdr3_aa: CAISEDPTSSETQYF
cdr3_nt: TGTGCCATCAGTGAGGACCCGACTAGCTCTGAGACCCAGTACTTC

clone_size: many
j_call: TRBJ2-5
v_call: TRBV18
d_call: .
cdr3_aa: CASSISGGGQQETQYF
cdr3_nt: TGTGCCAGCTCGATCTCCGGGGGCGGACAGCAAGAGACCCAGTACTTC

clone_size: many
j_call: TRBJ2-2
v_call: TRBV28
d_call: .
cdr3_aa: CASSLKPGELFF
cdr3_nt: TGTGCCAGCAGTTTAAAACCCGGGGAGCTGTTTTTT

clone_size: many
j_call: TRBJ2-4
v_call: TRBV6-1
d_call: TRBD1
cdr3_aa: CASSEELAGGNIQYF
cdr3_nt: TGTGCCAGCAGTGAAGAATTGGCAGGGGGAAACATTCAGTACTTC

clone_size: many
j_call: TRBJ2-7
v_call: TRBV6-1
d_call: TRBD1
cdr3_aa: CASSDRTGVEQYF
cdr3_nt: TGTGCCAGCAGTGACCGGACAGGGGTCGAGCAGTACTTC

clone_size: .
j_call: TRBJ2-7
v_call: TRBV6-1
d_call: TRBD1
cdr3_aa: CASSDRDRGVEQYF
cdr3_nt: TGTGCCAGCAGTGATCGGGACAGGGGCGTCGAGCAGTACTTC

clone_size: many
j_call: TRBJ2-7
v_call: TRBV6-1
d_call: TRBD2
cdr3_aa: CASSGLAGGIGEQYF
cdr3_nt: TGTGCCAGCAGTGGACTAGCGGGAGGTATAGGAGAGCAGTACTTC

clone_size: few
j_call: TRBJ2-4
v_call: TRBV19
d_call: .
cdr3_aa: CASSIWAPESSRRTLAKNIQYF
cdr3_nt: TGTGCCAGTAGTATATGGGCCCCAGAAAGTAGTCGGAGAACCCTAGCCAAAAACATTCAGTACTTC

clone_size: many
j_call: TRBJ1-1
v_call: TRBV7-8
d_call: TRBD1
cdr3_aa: CASSAGTGGMNTEAFF
cdr3_nt: TGTGCCAGCAGCGCAGGGACAGGGGGAATGAACACTGAAGCTTTCTTT

clone_size: few
j_call: TRBJ1-5
v_call: TRBV4-1
d_call: TRBD1
cdr3_aa: CASSQVLTGRNQPQHF
cdr3_nt: TGCGCCAGCAGCCAGGTCTTGACAGGGAGAAATCAGCCCCAGCATTTT

clone_size: .
j_call: TRBJ2-5
v_call: TRBV19
d_call: .
cdr3_aa: CASSAGVAEETQYF
cdr3_nt: TGTGCCAGTAGTGCCGGTGTAGCGGAAGAGACCCAGTACTTC

clone_size: many
j_call: TRBJ2-5
v_call: TRBV28
d_call: TRBD1
cdr3_aa: CASSLGDREVAETQYF
cdr3_nt: TGTGCCAGCAGTCTGGGGGACAGGGAGGTAGCAGAGACCCAGTACTTC

clone_size: few
j_call: TRBJ2-5
v_call: TRBV27
d_call: TRBD2
cdr3_aa: CASNLIGLAGGKETQYF
cdr3_nt: TGTGCCAGCAATTTAATAGGCCTAGCGGGAGGGAAAGAGACCCAGTACTTC

clone_size: few
j_call: TRBJ2-2
v_call: TRBV5-1
d_call: .
cdr3_aa: CASSRTGTSNTGELFF
cdr3_nt: TGCGCCAGCAGCCGGACCGGGACTTCTAACACCGGGGAGCTGTTTTTT

clone_size: few
j_call: TRBJ1-2
v_call: TRBV19
d_call: TRBD1
cdr3_aa: CASSILDRSPGYTF
cdr3_nt: TGTGCCAGTAGTATCCTGGACAGGTCCCCAGGCTACACCTTC

clone_size: many
j_call: TRBJ1-6
v_call: TRBV7-8
d_call: .
cdr3_aa: CASSLSERGAANSPLHF
cdr3_nt: TGTGCCAGCAGCTTAAGCGAACGAGGGGCCGCGAATTCACCCCTCCACTTT

clone_size: many
j_call: TRBJ2-5
v_call: TRBV30
d_call: .
cdr3_aa: CAWRSGGETQYF
cdr3_nt: TGTGCCTGGAGAAGTGGGGGGGAGACCCAGTACTTC

clone_size: many
j_call: TRBJ2-2
v_call: TRBV15
d_call: .
cdr3_aa: CATSTFYRANTGELFF
cdr3_nt: TGTGCCACCAGCACCTTCTATCGAGCGAACACCGGGGAGCTGTTTTTT

clone_size: many
j_call: TRBJ1-1
v_call: TRBV6-1
d_call: .
cdr3_aa: CASRGTIEAFF
cdr3_nt: TGTGCCAGCAGAGGGACAATTGAAGCTTTCTTT

clone_size: many
j_call: TRBJ1-1
v_call: TRBV13
d_call: .
cdr3_aa: CASSDNPGTEAFF
cdr3_nt: TGTGCCAGCAGCGACAATCCGGGGACAGAAGCTTTCTTT

clone_size: many
j_call: TRBJ1-1
v_call: TRBV20-1
d_call: .
cdr3_aa: CSAVSVGAFF
cdr3_nt: TGCAGTGCAGTGTCAGTGGGCGCTTTCTTT

clone_size: .
j_call: TRBJ2-5
v_call: TRBV5-1
d_call: TRBD1
cdr3_aa: CASRQDPQGALMETQYF
cdr3_nt: TGCGCCAGCAGGCAAGATCCCCAGGGGGCATTAATGGAGACCCAGTACTTC

clone_size: .
j_call: TRBJ2-7
v_call: TRBV7-2
d_call: .
cdr3_aa: CASSPWGLYEQYF
cdr3_nt: TGTGCCAGCAGCCCCTGGGGTTTATACGAGCAGTACTTC

clone_size: .
j_call: TRBJ1-1
v_call: TRBV7-2
d_call: TRBD1
cdr3_aa: CASLRGRRTEAFF
cdr3_nt: TGTGCCAGCCTGAGGGGGCGAAGGACTGAAGCTTTCTTT

clone_size: many
j_call: TRBJ2-4
v_call: TRBV12-3/TRBV12-4
d_call: TRBD2
cdr3_aa: CASSLEVASGSRAKNIQYF
cdr3_nt: TGTGCCAGCAGTCTCGAGGTGGCTAGCGGGAGTCGGGCCAAAAACATTCAGTACTTC

clone_size: many
j_call: TRBJ1-2
v_call: TRBV29-1
d_call: TRBD1
cdr3_aa: CSVEERQGYYGYTF
cdr3_nt: TGCAGCGTTGAAGAGAGACAGGGGTACTATGGCTACACCTTC

clone_size: many
j_call: TRBJ1-1
v_call: TRBV28
d_call: .
cdr3_aa: CASSSHRVTEAFF
cdr3_nt: TGTGCCAGCAGTTCCCACAGGGTCACTGAAGCTTTCTTT

clone_size: many
j_call: TRBJ2-7
v_call: TRBV3-1
d_call: .
cdr3_aa: CASSPLGGMRGHSYEQYF
cdr3_nt: TGTGCCAGCAGCCCTCTCGGAGGTATGCGGGGTCACTCCTACGAGCAGTACTTC

clone_size: many
j_call: TRBJ2-2
v_call: TRBV6-5
d_call: .
cdr3_aa: CASRPDGYTGELFF
cdr3_nt: TGTGCCAGCAGGCCCGACGGATACACCGGGGAGCTGTTTTTT

clone_size: many
j_call: TRBJ1-1
v_call: TRBV15
d_call: .
cdr3_aa: CATSRALGGDTEAFF
cdr3_nt: TGTGCCACCAGCAGAGCGTTAGGGGGTGACACTGAAGCTTTCTTT

clone_size: many
j_call: TRBJ1-2
v_call: TRBV24-1
d_call: TRBD1
cdr3_aa: CATSDTGQLYGYTF
cdr3_nt: TGTGCCACCAGTGATACGGGACAGCTTTATGGCTACACCTTC

clone_size: many
j_call: TRBJ2-4
v_call: TRBV7-8
d_call: TRBD1
cdr3_aa: CASSPGGQGRNIQYF
cdr3_nt: TGTGCCAGCAGCCCCGGCGGACAGGGCAGAAACATTCAGTACTTC

clone_size: many
j_call: TRBJ2-5
v_call: TRBV12-3/TRBV12-4
d_call: .
cdr3_aa: CASTYGGETQYF
cdr3_nt: TGTGCCAGCACCTACGGCGGGGAGACCCAGTACTTC

clone_size: .
j_call: TRBJ2-5
v_call: TRBV5-1
d_call: TRBD1
cdr3_aa: CASRRTGGQETQYF
cdr3_nt: TGCGCCAGCAGGCGAACAGGGGGGCAAGAGACCCAGTACTTC

clone_size: .
j_call: TRBJ2-7
v_call: TRBV18
d_call: TRBD2
cdr3_aa: CASSPKWRESPHEQYF
cdr3_nt: TGTGCCAGCTCACCCAAGTGGCGGGAGAGTCCCCACGAGCAGTACTTC

clone_size: many
j_call: TRBJ1-2
v_call: TRBV6-5
d_call: .
cdr3_aa: CASRPGPNYGYTF
cdr3_nt: TGTGCCAGCAGGCCCGGACCTAACTATGGCTACACCTTC

clone_size: .
j_call: TRBJ2-2
v_call: TRBV28
d_call: .
cdr3_aa: CASSLTGFLSGELFF
cdr3_nt: TGTGCCAGCAGTTTAACAGGGTTTTTGTCCGGGGAGCTGTTTTTT

clone_size: few
j_call: TRBJ1-1
v_call: TRBV7-2
d_call: TRBD1
cdr3_aa: CASRGQVRGTEAFF
cdr3_nt: TGTGCCAGCAGGGGACAGGTGAGGGGCACTGAAGCTTTCTTT

clone_size: .
j_call: TRBJ1-6
v_call: TRBV30
d_call: .
cdr3_aa: CAWGMNLGSYNSPLHF
cdr3_nt: TGTGCCTGGGGGATGAATTTGGGCTCCTATAATTCACCCCTCCACTTT

clone_size: few
j_call: TRBJ2-5
v_call: TRBV27
d_call: .
cdr3_aa: CASTKTGGRRETQYF
cdr3_nt: TGTGCCAGCACCAAGACTGGGGGGCGAAGGGAGACCCAGTACTTC

clone_size: many
j_call: TRBJ2-7
v_call: TRBV5-6
d_call: TRBD1
cdr3_aa: CASSLRGQGSSYEQYF
cdr3_nt: TGTGCCAGCAGCTTGAGGGGACAGGGAAGCTCCTACGAGCAGTACTTC

clone_size: many
j_call: TRBJ1-6
v_call: TRBV6-5
d_call: .
cdr3_aa: CASSYSRQSARSPLHF
cdr3_nt: TGTGCCAGCAGTTACTCGAGGCAGTCGGCTCGGTCACCCCTCCACTTT

clone_size: many
j_call: TRBJ2-2
v_call: TRBV6-2/TRBV6-3
d_call: .
cdr3_aa: CASSYGAGELFF
cdr3_nt: TGTGCCAGCAGTTACGGGGCCGGGGAGCTGTTTTTT

clone_size: many
j_call: TRBJ2-7
v_call: TRBV2
d_call: TRBD2
cdr3_aa: CASKGTSGPYEQYF
cdr3_nt: TGTGCCAGCAAGGGGACTAGCGGACCCTACGAGCAGTACTTC

clone_size: many
j_call: TRBJ1-2
v_call: TRBV5-1
d_call: .
cdr3_aa: CASSFDRSYGYTF
cdr3_nt: TGCGCCAGCAGCTTCGACAGATCCTATGGCTACACCTTC

clone_size: many
j_call: TRBJ1-1
v_call: TRBV7-9
d_call: .
cdr3_aa: CASSWTEVNTEAFF
cdr3_nt: TGTGCCAGCAGCTGGACTGAAGTGAACACTGAAGCTTTCTTT

clone_size: many
j_call: TRBJ1-3
v_call: TRBV18
d_call: TRBD1
cdr3_aa: CASSTQGFASGNTIYF
cdr3_nt: TGTGCCAGCTCAACACAGGGGTTCGCCTCTGGAAACACCATATATTTT

clone_size: .
j_call: TRBJ1-1
v_call: TRBV7-9
d_call: TRBD1
cdr3_aa: CASSSYRGVTEAFF
cdr3_nt: TGTGCCAGCAGCTCTTACAGGGGTGTCACTGAAGCTTTCTTT

clone_size: many
j_call: TRBJ2-7
v_call: TRBV27
d_call: TRBD1
cdr3_aa: CASLRTGRSYEQYF
cdr3_nt: TGTGCCAGCTTGAGGACAGGACGGTCCTACGAGCAGTACTTC

clone_size: few
j_call: TRBJ2-2
v_call: TRBV20-1
d_call: TRBD1
cdr3_aa: CSARDPGQGPRELFF
cdr3_nt: TGCAGTGCTAGAGATCCGGGACAGGGGCCGCGGGAGCTGTTTTTT

clone_size: many
j_call: TRBJ1-2
v_call: TRBV28
d_call: TRBD1
cdr3_aa: CASSLGQGDSYGYTF
cdr3_nt: TGTGCCAGCAGTTTAGGCCAGGGGGATTCCTATGGCTACACCTTC

clone_size: few
j_call: TRBJ2-7
v_call: TRBV5-1
d_call: TRBD2
cdr3_aa: CASSQPRTGTREGYEQYF
cdr3_nt: TGCGCCAGCAGCCAGCCTCGCACAGGGACCCGGGAGGGTTACGAGCAGTACTTC

clone_size: few
j_call: TRBJ2-4
v_call: TRBV2
d_call: TRBD2
cdr3_aa: CASRGGLSGSWDIQYF
cdr3_nt: TGTGCCAGCAGGGGAGGCCTTAGCGGGAGCTGGGACATTCAGTACTTC

clone_size: few
j_call: TRBJ2-2
v_call: TRBV6-1
d_call: .
cdr3_aa: CASLGLRNTGELFF
cdr3_nt: TGTGCCAGCCTTGGGTTGAGGAACACCGGGGAGCTGTTTTTT